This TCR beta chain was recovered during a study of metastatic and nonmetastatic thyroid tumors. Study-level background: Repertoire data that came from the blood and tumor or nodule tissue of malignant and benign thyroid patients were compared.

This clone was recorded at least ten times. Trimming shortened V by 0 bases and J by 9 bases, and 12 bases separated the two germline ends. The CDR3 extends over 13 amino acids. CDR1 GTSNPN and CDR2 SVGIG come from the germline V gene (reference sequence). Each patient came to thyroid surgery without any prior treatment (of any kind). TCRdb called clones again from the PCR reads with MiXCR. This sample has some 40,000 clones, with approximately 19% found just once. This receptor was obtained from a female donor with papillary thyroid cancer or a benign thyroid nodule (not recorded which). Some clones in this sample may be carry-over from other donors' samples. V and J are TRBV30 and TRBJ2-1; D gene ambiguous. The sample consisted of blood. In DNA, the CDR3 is TGTGCCTGGAGTGTCTCTGACCCGTCTGAGCAGTTCTTC. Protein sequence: CAWSVSDPSEQFF.